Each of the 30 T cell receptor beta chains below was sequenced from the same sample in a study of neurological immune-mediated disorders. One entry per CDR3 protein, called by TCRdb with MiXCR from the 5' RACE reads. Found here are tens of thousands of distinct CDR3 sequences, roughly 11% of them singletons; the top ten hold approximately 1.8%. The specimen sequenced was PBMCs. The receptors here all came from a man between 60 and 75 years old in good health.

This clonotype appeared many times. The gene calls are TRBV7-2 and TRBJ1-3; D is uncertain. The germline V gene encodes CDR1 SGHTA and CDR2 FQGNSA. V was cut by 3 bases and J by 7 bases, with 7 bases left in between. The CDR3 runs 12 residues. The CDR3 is CASSFFANTIYF. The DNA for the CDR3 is TGTGCCAGCAGCTTTTTTGCCAACACCATATATTTT.

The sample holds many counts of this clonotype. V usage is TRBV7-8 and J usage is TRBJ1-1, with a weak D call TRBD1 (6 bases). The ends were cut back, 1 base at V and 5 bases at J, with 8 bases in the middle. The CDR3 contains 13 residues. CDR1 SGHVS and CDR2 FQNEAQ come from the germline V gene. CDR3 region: CASSLDQGTEAFF. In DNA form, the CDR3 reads TGTGCCAGCAGCTTAGATCAGGGGACTGAAGCTTTCTTT.

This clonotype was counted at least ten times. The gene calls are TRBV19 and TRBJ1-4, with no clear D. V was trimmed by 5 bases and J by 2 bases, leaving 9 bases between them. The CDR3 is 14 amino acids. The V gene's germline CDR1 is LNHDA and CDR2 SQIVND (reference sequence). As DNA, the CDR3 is TGTGCCAGTAGTGGTCAGGCCACTAATGAAAAACTGTTTTTT. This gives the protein CASSGQATNEKLFF.

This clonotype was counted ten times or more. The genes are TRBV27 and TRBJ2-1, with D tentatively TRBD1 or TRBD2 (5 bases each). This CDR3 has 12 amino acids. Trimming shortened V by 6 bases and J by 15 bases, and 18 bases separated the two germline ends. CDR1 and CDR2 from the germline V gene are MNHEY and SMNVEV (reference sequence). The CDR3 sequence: CASSPSRGLWFF. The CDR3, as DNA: TGTGCCAGCAGCCCTAGCCGGGGCTTGTGGTTCTTC.

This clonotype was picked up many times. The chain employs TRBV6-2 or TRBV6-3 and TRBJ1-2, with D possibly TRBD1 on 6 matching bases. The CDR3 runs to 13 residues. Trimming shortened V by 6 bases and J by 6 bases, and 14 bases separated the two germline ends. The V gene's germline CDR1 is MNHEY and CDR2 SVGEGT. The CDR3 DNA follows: TGTGCCAGCAGGCCCACCACAGGGAATGGCTACACCTTC. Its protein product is CASRPTTGNGYTF.

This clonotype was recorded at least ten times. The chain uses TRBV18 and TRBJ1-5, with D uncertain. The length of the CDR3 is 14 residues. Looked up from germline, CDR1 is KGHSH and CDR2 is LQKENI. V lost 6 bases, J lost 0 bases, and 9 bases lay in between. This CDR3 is CASSPLSSNQPQHF. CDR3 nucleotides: TGTGCCAGCTCGCCGTTGTCTAGCAATCAGCCCCAGCATTTT. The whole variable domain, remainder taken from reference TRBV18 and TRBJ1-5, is NAGVMQNPRHLVRRRGQEARLRCSPMKGHSHVYWYRQLPEEGLKFMVYLQKENIIDESGMPKERFSAEFPKEGPSILRIQQVVRGDSAAYFCASSPLSSNQPQHFGDGTRLSIL.

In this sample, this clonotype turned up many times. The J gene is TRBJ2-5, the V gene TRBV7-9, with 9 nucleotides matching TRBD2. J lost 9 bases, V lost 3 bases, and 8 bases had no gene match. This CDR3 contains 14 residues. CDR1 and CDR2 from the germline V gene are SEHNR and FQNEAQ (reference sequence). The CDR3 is CASSLRGGSRPQYF. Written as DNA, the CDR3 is TGTGCCAGCAGCTTGCGGGGGGGCTCAAGGCCCCAGTACTTC.

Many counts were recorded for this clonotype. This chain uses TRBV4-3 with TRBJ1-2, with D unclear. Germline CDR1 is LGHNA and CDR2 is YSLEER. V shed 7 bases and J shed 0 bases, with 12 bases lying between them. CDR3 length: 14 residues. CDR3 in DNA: TGCGCCAGCAACCCGAGTTACACTAACTATGGCTACACCTTC. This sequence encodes CASNPSYTNYGYTF.

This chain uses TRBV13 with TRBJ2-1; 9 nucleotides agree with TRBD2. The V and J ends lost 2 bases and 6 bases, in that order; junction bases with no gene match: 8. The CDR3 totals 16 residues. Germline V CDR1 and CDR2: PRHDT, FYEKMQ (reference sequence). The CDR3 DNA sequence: TGTGCCAGCAGCTTAAGGGCGGGGGGGTCCGTCAATGAGCAGTTCTTC. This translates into CASSLRAGGSVNEQFF.

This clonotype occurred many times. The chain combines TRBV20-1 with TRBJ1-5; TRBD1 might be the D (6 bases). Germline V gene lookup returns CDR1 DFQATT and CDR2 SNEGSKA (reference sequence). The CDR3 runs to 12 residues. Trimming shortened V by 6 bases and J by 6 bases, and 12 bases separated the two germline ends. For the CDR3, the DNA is TGCAGTGCCGAGGGGGGCGTTCAGCCCCAGCATTTT. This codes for CSAEGGVQPQHF.

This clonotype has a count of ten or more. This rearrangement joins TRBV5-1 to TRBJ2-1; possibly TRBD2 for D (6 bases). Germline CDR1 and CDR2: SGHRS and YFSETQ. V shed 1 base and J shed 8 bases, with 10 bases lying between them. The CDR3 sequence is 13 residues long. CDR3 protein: CASSLRGRYEQFF. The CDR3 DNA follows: TGCGCCAGCAGCTTGCGGGGGAGGTATGAGCAGTTCTTC.

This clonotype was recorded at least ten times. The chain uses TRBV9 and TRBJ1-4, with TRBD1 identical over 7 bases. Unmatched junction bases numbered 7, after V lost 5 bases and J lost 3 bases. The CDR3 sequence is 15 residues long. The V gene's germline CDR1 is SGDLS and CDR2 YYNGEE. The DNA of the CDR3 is TGTGCCAGCAGTTCCAGGACAGGATCTAATGAAAAACTGTTTTTT. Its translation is CASSSRTGSNEKLFF.

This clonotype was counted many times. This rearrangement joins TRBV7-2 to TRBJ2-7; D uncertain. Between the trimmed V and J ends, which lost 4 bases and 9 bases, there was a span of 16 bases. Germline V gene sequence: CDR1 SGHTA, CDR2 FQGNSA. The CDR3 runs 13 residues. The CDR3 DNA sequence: TGTGCCAGCAGCTACCCCCGTACGAGTGCGCAGTACTTC. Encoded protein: CASSYPRTSAQYF.

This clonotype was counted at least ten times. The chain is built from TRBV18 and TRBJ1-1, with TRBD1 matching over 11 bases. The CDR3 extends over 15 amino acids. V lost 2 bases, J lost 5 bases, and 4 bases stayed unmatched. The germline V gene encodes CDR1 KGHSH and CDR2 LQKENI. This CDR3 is CASSPLGTGGTEAFF. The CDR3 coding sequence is TGTGCCAGCTCACCATTAGGGACAGGGGGTACTGAAGCTTTCTTT.

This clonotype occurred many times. Here the CDR3 DNA reads TGCAGTGGGGGGACAGGGCGAGTCAACACTGAAGCTTTCTTT. As protein: CSGGTGRVNTEAFF. V usage is TRBV20-1 and J usage is TRBJ1-1; 9 bases agree with TRBD1. The germline gives CDR1 DFQATT, CDR2 SNEGSKA (reference sequence). CDR3 length: 14 amino acids. Trimming at V came to 7 bases and at J to 2 bases, leaving 8 bases not matched to a gene.

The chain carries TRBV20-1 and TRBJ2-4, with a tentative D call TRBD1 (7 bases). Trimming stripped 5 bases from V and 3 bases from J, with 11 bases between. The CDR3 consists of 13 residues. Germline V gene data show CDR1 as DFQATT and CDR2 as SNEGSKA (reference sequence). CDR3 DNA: TGCAGTGCTGCTCAGGGGGGCAAAAACATTCAGTACTTC. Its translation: CSAAQGGKNIQYF.

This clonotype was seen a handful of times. The CDR3 DNA sequence: TGTGCCACCAGCAGGTCAGGGGGGACATTGAACACTGAAGCTTTCTTT. It translates to CATSRSGGTLNTEAFF. The V and J genes are TRBV15 and TRBJ1-1; 7 bases are shared with TRBD1. This CDR3 spans 16 amino acids. CDR1 is LNHNV, CDR2 YYDKDF, per germline (reference sequence). Germline trimming cut 3 bases from V and 0 bases from J; bases unmatched to any gene: 7.

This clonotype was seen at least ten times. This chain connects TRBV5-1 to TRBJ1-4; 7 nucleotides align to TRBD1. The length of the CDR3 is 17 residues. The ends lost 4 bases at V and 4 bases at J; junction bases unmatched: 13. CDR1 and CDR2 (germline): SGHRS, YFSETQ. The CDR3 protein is CASSQYPGTENNEKLFF. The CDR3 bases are TGCGCCAGCAGCCAATACCCCGGGACAGAAAATAATGAAAAACTGTTTTTT. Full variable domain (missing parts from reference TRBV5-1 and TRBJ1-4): KAGVTQTPRYLIKTRGQQVTLSCSPISGHRSVSWYQQTPGQGLQFLFEYFSETQRNKGNFPGRFSGRQFSNSRSEMNVSTLELGDSALYLCASSQYPGTENNEKLFFGSGTQLSVL.

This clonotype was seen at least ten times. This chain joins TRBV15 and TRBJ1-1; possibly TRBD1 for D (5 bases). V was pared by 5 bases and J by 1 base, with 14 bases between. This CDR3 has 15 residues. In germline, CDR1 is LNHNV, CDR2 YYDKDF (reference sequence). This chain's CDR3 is CATSEPGRPNTEAFF. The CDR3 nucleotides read TGTGCCACCAGCGAACCGGGACGGCCGAACACTGAAGCTTTCTTT.

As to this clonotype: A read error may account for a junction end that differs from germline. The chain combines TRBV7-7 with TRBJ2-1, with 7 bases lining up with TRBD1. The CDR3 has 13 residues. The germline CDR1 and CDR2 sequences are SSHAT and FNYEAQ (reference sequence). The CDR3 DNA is TGTGCTAGCAGCTGGCGACAGGGCTATGAGCAGTTCTTC. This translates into CASSWRQGYEQFF.

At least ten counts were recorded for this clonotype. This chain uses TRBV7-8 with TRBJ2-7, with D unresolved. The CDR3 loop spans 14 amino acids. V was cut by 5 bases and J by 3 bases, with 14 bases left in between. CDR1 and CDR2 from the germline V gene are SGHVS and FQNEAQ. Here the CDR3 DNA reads TGTGCCAGCAGCGCAAGGCAGGACGGCTACGAGCAGTACTTC. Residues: CASSARQDGYEQYF.

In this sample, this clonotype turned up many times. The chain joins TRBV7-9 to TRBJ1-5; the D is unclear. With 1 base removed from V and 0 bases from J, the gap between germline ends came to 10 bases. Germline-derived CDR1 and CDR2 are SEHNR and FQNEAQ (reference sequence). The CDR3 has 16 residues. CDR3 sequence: CASSLGGEGSNQPQHF. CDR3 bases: TGTGCCAGCAGCTTAGGGGGAGAAGGTAGCAATCAGCCCCAGCATTTT.

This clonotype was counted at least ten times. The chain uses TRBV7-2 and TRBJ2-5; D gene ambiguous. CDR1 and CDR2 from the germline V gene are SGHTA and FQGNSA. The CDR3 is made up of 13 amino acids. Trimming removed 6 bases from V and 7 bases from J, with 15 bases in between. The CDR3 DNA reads TGTGCCAGCAGATCCGGCCAAGCAGGGACCCAGTACTTC. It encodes CASRSGQAGTQYF.

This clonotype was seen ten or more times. This CDR3 reads CSASFGAYGYTF. The CDR3, as DNA: TGCAGTGCTAGTTTCGGGGCTTATGGCTACACCTTC. J is TRBJ1-2 and V is TRBV20-1; D might be TRBD1 (5 bases). CDR3 length: 12 amino acids. From germline, CDR1 is DFQATT and CDR2 SNEGSKA (reference sequence). With 3 bases removed from V and 5 bases from J, the gap between germline ends came to 10 bases.

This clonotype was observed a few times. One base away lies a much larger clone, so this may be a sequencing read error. The CDR3 nucleotides read TGTGCCAGCAGCCTGGACATGAGCAATCAGCCCCAGCATTTT. Its protein product is CASSLDMSNQPQHF. V usage is TRBV7-2 and J usage is TRBJ1-5; possibly TRBD1 for D (5 bases). This CDR3 spans 14 amino acids. Trimming removed 5 bases from V and 1 base from J, with 9 bases in between. Germline CDR1 is SGHTA and CDR2 is FQGNSA.

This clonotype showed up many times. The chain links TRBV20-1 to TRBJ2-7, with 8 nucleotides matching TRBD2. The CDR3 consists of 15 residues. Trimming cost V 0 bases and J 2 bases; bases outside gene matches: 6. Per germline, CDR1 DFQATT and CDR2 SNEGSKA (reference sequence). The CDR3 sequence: CSARDPREGAYEQYF. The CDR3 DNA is TGCAGTGCTAGAGACCCCCGGGAGGGTGCCTACGAGCAGTACTTC.

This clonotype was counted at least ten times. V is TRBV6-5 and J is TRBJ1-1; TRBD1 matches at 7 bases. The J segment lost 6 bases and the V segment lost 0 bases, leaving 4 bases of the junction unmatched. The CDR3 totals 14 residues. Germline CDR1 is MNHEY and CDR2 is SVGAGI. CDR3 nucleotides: TGTGCCAGCAGTTACTCTAACAGGGGCTCTGAAGCTTTCTTT. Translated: CASSYSNRGSEAFF.

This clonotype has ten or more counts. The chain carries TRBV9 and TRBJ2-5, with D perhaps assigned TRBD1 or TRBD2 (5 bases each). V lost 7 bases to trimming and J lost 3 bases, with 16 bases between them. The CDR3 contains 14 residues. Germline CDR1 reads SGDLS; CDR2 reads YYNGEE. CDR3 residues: CASGRGVGEETQYF. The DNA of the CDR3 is TGTGCCAGCGGGAGAGGAGTGGGGGAAGAGACCCAGTACTTC.

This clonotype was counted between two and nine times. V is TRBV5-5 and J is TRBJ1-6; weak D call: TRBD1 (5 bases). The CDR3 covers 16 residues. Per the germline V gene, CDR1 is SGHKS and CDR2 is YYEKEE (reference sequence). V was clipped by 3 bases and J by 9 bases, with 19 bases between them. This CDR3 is CASSSSTVFSSSPLHF. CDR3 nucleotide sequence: TGTGCCAGCAGCTCCTCGACAGTTTTTTCGAGTTCACCCCTCCACTTT.

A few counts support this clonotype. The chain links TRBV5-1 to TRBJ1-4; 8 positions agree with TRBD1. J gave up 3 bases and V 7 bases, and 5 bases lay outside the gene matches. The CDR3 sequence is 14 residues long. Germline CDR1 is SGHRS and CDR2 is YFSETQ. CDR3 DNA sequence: TGCGCCAGCCGCCAGGGGGCACCTAATGAAAAACTGTTTTTT. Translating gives CASRQGAPNEKLFF.